Described below is a single T cell receptor beta chain sequence and its context. This record belongs to a study of blood T cell repertoires in COVID-19. The trim removed 5 bases at V and 2 bases at J, leaving 9 bases unmatched. The CDR3 spans 16 residues. Germline values: CDR1 LNHDA, CDR2 SQIVND (reference sequence). Libraries were prepared by immunoSEQ multiplex PCR; TCRdb keeps only in-frame clonotypes and omits some of them. The sample has tens of thousands of clones, more than 90% seen once; the top ten hold about 1.3%. The receptor's source is a man in his sixties with acute or convalescent COVID-19. The genes are TRBV19 and TRBJ2-1, with TRBD1 matching over 7 bases. The specimen sequenced was peripheral blood. This CDR3 is CASSFSGDRAYNEQFF. DNA of the CDR3: TGTGCCAGTAGTTTTTCTGGGGACAGAGCCTACAATGAGCAGTTCTTC.